This record looks at one T cell receptor beta chain sequence and its context. The sample is drawn from a study of blood T cell repertoires in COVID-19. Study context: There were acute and convalescent COVID-19 samples, and they came from the United States, Italy and Spain. Sample material is recorded as cDNA or gDNA derived from T cells, B-cell-depleted T cells, or PBMCs.

The CDR3 runs 19 residues. Germline lookup yields CDR1 LNHDA and CDR2 SQIVND (reference sequence). J was trimmed by 2 bases and V by 6 bases; bases with no gene match: 17. Study processing details: Reference gene primer amplification in the assay estimated nucleated cell counts. TCRdb's table, derived via immunoSEQ multiplex PCR, lists solely in-frame clones and lacks some. V, J and clone size derive from that table, while D and trimming were established from the DNA sequence. The sample has about 170,000 clones, about 88% seen once; the top ten hold 7%. Sequencing used peripheral blood. The chain combines TRBV19 with TRBJ2-2; 8 bases line up with TRBD2. The receptor's source is an elderly woman in a cohort sampled during active or convalescent COVID-19. For the CDR3, the DNA is TGTGCCAGTAGGGCCTTAGCGGGATTCGGGTCCAAAAACACCGGGGAGCTGTTTTTT. Protein sequence: CASRALAGFGSKNTGELFF.